This T cell receptor beta chain derives from a study of CD8 T cells in Susac syndrome. Deletions cut 3 bases from V and 1 base from J, with 10 bases between. The CDR3 extends over 14 amino acids. The authors reverse transcribed roughly 0.5 to 1 ug RNA with random hexamers. The amplification used immunoSEQ multiplex PCR on TCR beta CDR3; it spanned 54 Vbeta and 13 Jbeta. One entry per CDR3 protein, called by TCRdb with MiXCR from the immunoSEQ multiplex PCR reads. The sample has 45,000 or so distinct CDR3 sequences; over 85% are singletons. This TCR was recovered from a human donor in good health. The material sequenced was CD8+ T cells from PBMCs. The chain uses TRBV12-3 or TRBV12-4 and TRBJ2-7; D is unresolved. This chain's CDR3 is CASSFAAGSYEQYF. CDR3 nucleotides: TGTGCCAGCAGTTTCGCGGCCGGTTCCTACGAGCAGTACTTC.